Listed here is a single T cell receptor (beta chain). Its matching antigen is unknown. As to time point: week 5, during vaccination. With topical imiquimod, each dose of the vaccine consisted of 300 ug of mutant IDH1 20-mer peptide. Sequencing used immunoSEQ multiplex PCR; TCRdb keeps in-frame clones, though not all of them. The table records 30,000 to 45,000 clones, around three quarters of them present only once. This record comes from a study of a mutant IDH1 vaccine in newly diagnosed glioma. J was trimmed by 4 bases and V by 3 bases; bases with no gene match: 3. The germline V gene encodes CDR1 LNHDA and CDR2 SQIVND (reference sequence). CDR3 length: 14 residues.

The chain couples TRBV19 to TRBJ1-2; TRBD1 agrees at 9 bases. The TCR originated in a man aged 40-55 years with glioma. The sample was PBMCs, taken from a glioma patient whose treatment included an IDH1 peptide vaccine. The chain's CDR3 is CASSMPGQGYGYTF. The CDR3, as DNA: TGTGCCAGTAGTATGCCGGGACAGGGCTATGGCTACACCTTC.